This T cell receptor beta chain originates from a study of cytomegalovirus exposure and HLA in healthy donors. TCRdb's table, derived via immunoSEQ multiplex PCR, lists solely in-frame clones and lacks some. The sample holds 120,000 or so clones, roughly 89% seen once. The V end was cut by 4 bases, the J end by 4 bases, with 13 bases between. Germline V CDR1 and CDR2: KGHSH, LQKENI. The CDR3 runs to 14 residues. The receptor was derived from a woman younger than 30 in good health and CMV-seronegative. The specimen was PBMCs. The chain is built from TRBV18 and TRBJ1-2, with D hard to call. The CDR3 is CASSLVGSGYGYTF. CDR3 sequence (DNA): TGTGCCAGCTCACTAGTCGGAAGCGGCTATGGCTACACCTTC.